A single sample is the source of the 25 T cell receptor beta chains below, sequenced in a study of blood T cell repertoires in COVID-19. The protocol was immunoSEQ multiplex PCR, while the TCRdb copy is restricted to in-frame clones and leaves out a portion. Counted here are 300,000 to 450,000 clones, around 89% occurring once; the ten biggest clones make up around 3%. The sequenced sample consisted of peripheral blood. The receptors come from a woman younger than 45 with COVID-19, enrolled during active disease.

V gene TRBV5-6 combines with J gene TRBJ1-2; 10 bases are shared with TRBD1. The CDR3 covers 15 residues. The V gene end was trimmed by 5 bases and the J gene end by 3 bases; junction bases not matched to a gene: 7. Germline CDR1 is SGHDT and CDR2 is YYEEEE. The CDR3 sequence is CASSLDRGRHYGYTF. CDR3 bases: TGTGCCAGCAGTCTGGACAGGGGGAGACACTATGGCTACACCTTC.

The V and J genes are TRBV4-3 and TRBJ2-1; 14 bases match TRBD2. J lost 0 bases, V lost 4 bases, and 8 bases had no gene match. The CDR3 is 19 amino acids. Germline values: CDR1 LGHNA, CDR2 YSLEER. As DNA, the CDR3 is TGCGCCAGCAGCCTTCACGGACTAGCGGGGGGCCTCTCCTACAATGAGCAGTTCTTC. It codes for CASSLHGLAGGLSYNEQFF.

This chain links TRBV7-9 with TRBJ1-1; TRBD1 agrees at 9 bases. The CDR3 contains 16 residues. V lost 5 bases and J lost 3; bases outside the gene matches: 10. Germline CDR1 is SEHNR and CDR2 is FQNEAQ (reference sequence). Here the CDR3 reads CASSPSMRQGDTEAFF. DNA of the CDR3: TGTGCCAGCAGCCCCAGCATGCGACAGGGGGACACTGAAGCTTTCTTT.

The genes are TRBV13 and TRBJ2-2, with a weak D call TRBD2 (6 bases). This CDR3 has 15 amino acids. V dropped 5 bases and J dropped 2 bases, with 12 bases sitting between them. Germline CDR1 reads PRHDT; CDR2 reads FYEKMQ (reference sequence). The CDR3 is CASSRGGVNTGELFF. Written as DNA, the CDR3 is TGTGCCAGCAGCCGAGGCGGGGTTAACACCGGGGAGCTGTTTTTT.

This chain joins TRBV7-2 and TRBJ1-3; D unclear. Trimming took 5 bases from V and 9 from J, leaving 14 bases between them. From germline, CDR1 is SGHTA and CDR2 FQGNSA. This CDR3 has 13 residues. CDR3 residues: CASSQRTGGTIYF. The CDR3 DNA reads TGTGCCAGCAGCCAACGCACCGGCGGCACCATATATTTT.

The rearrangement joins TRBV10-1 to TRBJ1-5; D may be TRBD1 (5 bases). CDR3 size: 13 residues. The germline V gene has CDR1 WNHNN and CDR2 SYGVQD (reference sequence). Trimming shortened V by 3 bases and J by 3 bases, and 6 bases separated the two germline ends. The CDR3 region has the DNA TGCGCCAGCAGTGAAGGGGCCAATCAGCCCCAGCATTTT. Protein product: CASSEGANQPQHF.

This chain links TRBV29-1 with TRBJ1-1; D is ambiguous. Germline loops: CDR1 SQVTM, CDR2 ANQGSEA. Deletions cut 4 bases from V and 2 bases from J, with 11 bases between. CDR3 size: 13 residues. The CDR3 region has the DNA TGCAGCGTTGCCCGCAGGCTAAACACTGAAGCTTTCTTT. As protein: CSVARRLNTEAFF.

This chain links TRBV19 with TRBJ2-1; TRBD2 agrees at 11 bases. Germline loops: CDR1 LNHDA, CDR2 SQIVND (reference sequence). J gave up 0 bases and V 3 bases, and 13 bases lay outside the gene matches. The CDR3 has 20 amino acids. The CDR3 sequence is CASSIEALAGAQSSYNEQFF. In DNA, the CDR3 is TGTGCCAGTAGTATCGAAGCACTAGCGGGAGCCCAGAGCTCCTACAATGAGCAGTTCTTC.

This chain uses TRBV15 with TRBJ2-3; D is uncertain. V dropped 7 bases and J dropped 1 base, with 15 bases sitting between them. The CDR3 runs to 15 residues. Germline lookup yields CDR1 LNHNV and CDR2 YYDKDF (reference sequence). Written as DNA, the CDR3 is TGTGCCACCACCAGTCTCCCATCAGGCACAGATACGCAGTATTTT. Translation gives CATTSLPSGTDTQYF.

J is TRBJ2-3 and V is TRBV4-1; tentative D call: TRBD1 (6 bases). The V end was cut by 5 bases, the J end by 4 bases, with 16 bases between. Germline CDR1 is MGHRA and CDR2 is YSYEKL. The CDR3 consists of 15 residues. In nucleotides, the CDR3 is TGCGCCAGCAGCGTTAGATTGGGGGCACCAGATACGCAGTATTTT. This gives the protein CASSVRLGAPDTQYF.

There are a few counts of this clone. V usage is TRBV4-3 and J usage is TRBJ2-2; possibly TRBD1 for D (5 bases). The CDR3 totals 17 residues. V dropped 2 bases and J dropped 0 bases, with 13 bases sitting between them. Germline V gives CDR1 LGHNA, CDR2 YSLEER. CDR3 in DNA: TGCGCCAGCAGCCAAAGGGCCAGGGTTCCGAACACCGGGGAGCTGTTTTTT. It encodes CASSQRARVPNTGELFF.

J is TRBJ1-2 and V is TRBV7-2; D may be TRBD1 (6 bases). CDR1 is SGHTA, CDR2 FQGNSA, per germline. V was pared by 3 bases and J by 4 bases, with 9 bases between. This CDR3 has 13 amino acids. The CDR3 nucleotides are TGTGCCAGCAGCTTCGACAGGCCCTATGGCTACACCTTC. Translating it yields CASSFDRPYGYTF.

The chain combines TRBV5-4 with TRBJ1-2; D uncertain. The V end was cut by 4 bases, the J end by 0 bases, with 7 bases between. Germline V gives CDR1 SGHNT, CDR2 YYREEE (reference sequence). The CDR3 totals 13 residues. CDR3 sequence: CASSLRTNYGYTF. The CDR3 region has the DNA TGTGCCAGCAGCCTGCGGACTAACTATGGCTACACCTTC.

A single count supports this clone. The chain combines TRBV30 with TRBJ2-6, with 8 nucleotides matching TRBD1. There are 13 residues in the CDR3. Germline values: CDR1 GTSNPN, CDR2 SVGIG (reference sequence). The CDR3 sequence is CATGVAGANVLTF. CDR3 sequence (DNA): TGTGCGACAGGGGTAGCCGGGGCCAACGTCCTGACTTTC.

The chain combines TRBV9 with TRBJ2-1; 8 nucleotides agree with TRBD2. The germline V gene has CDR1 SGDLS and CDR2 YYNGEE. The CDR3 runs 15 residues. J lost 0 bases, V lost 5 bases, and 4 bases had no gene match. DNA for the CDR3: TGTGCCAGCAGTCATGGGACTAGCTCCTACAATGAGCAGTTCTTC. Translated: CASSHGTSSYNEQFF.

This clone was found once. Other DNA sequences in the same sample also yield this CDR3. The rearrangement links TRBV7-9 to TRBJ2-7; possibly TRBD1 for D (6 bases). The length of the CDR3 is 13 residues. V lost 2 bases to trimming and J lost 5 bases, with 10 bases between them. Germline lookup yields CDR1 SEHNR and CDR2 FQNEAQ (reference sequence). Here the CDR3 reads CASSLQGSHEQYF. Written as DNA, the CDR3 is TGTGCCAGCAGCTTACAGGGGAGCCACGAGCAGTACTTC. The variable domain in full, with the rest retrieved from reference TRBV7-9 and TRBJ2-7, is DTGVSQNPRHKITKRGQNVTFRCDPISEHNRLYWYRQTLGQGPEFLTYFQNEAQLEKSRLLSDRFSAERPKGSFSTLEIQRTEQGDSAMYLCASSLQGSHEQYFGPGTRLTVT.

The chain uses TRBV6-5 and TRBJ2-1, with TRBD1 matching over 8 bases. The germline V gene has CDR1 MNHEY and CDR2 SVGAGI. With 9 bases clipped from V and 3 bases from J, the junction kept 7 bases outside the gene matches. The CDR3 is 14 residues long. CDR3 sequence (DNA): TGTGCCAGTCGGTCGGGACAGGACTACAATGAGCAGTTCTTC. It codes for CASRSGQDYNEQFF.

The chain is built from TRBV2 and TRBJ2-7; 14 nucleotides align to TRBD2. The ends lost 7 bases at V and 4 bases at J; junction bases unmatched: 3. Germline values: CDR1 SNHLY, CDR2 FYNNEI. The CDR3 totals 14 residues. The CDR3 is CASTRTSGRYEQYV. CDR3 bases: TGTGCCAGCACCAGGACTAGCGGGAGGTACGAGCAGTACGTC.

The rearrangement links TRBV5-8 to TRBJ1-5; unclear D gene. Germline assignment: CDR1 SGHTS and CDR2 YDEGEE. This CDR3 region has 12 residues. The V end lost 0 bases, the J end lost 6 bases, and 4 bases lay between the germline ends. The CDR3 protein is CASSLESQPQHF. In DNA, the CDR3 is TGTGCCAGCAGCTTGGAGAGTCAGCCCCAGCATTTT.

The rearrangement links TRBV5-1 to TRBJ1-6, with 7 positions matching TRBD1. Trimming took 4 bases from V and 5 from J; bases not matched to a gene: 3. Germline CDR1 and CDR2: SGHRS and YFSETQ. This CDR3 contains 14 residues. This chain's CDR3 is CASSATGDNSPLHF. The CDR3 DNA follows: TGCGCCAGCAGCGCAACAGGGGATAATTCACCCCTCCACTTT.

This sequence joins TRBV7-2 and TRBJ2-1, with a weak D call TRBD2 (6 bases). In germline, CDR1 is SGHTA, CDR2 FQGNSA. This CDR3 has 15 residues. The V end was cut by 6 bases, the J end by 2 bases, with 14 bases between. Here the CDR3 DNA reads TGTGCCAGCAGTCCCGGGACTGATACCTACAATGAGCAGTTCTTC. This gives the protein CASSPGTDTYNEQFF. Looking up the rest from reference TRBV7-2 and TRBJ2-1 gives the full variable domain: GAGVSQSPSNKVTEKGKDVELRCDPISGHTALYWYRQSLGQGLEFLIYFQGNSAPDKSGLPSDRFSAERTGGSVSTLTIQRTQQEDSAVYLCASSPGTDTYNEQFFGPGTRLTVL.

This chain joins TRBV4-2 and TRBJ2-1, with 12 bases that match TRBD2. The CDR3 extends over 15 amino acids. J was trimmed by 9 bases and V by 5 bases; bases with no gene match: 8. Germline CDR1 is LGHNA and CDR2 is YNFKEQ. The DNA for the CDR3 is TGTGCCAGCAGCACTAGCGGGGGGTCACAAATTGAGCAGTTCTTC. Translating gives CASSTSGGSQIEQFF.

The V call is TRBV18, the J call TRBJ1-4, with 7 bases fitting TRBD1. Germline V gene sequence: CDR1 KGHSH, CDR2 LQKENI. CDR3 length: 15 amino acids. Unmatched junction bases numbered 2, after V lost 3 bases and J lost 1 base. The CDR3 sequence: CASSPNRGTNEKLFF. CDR3 in DNA: TGTGCCAGCTCACCCAACAGGGGAACTAATGAAAAACTGTTTTTT.

The chain joins TRBV7-9 to TRBJ2-2; TRBD2 matches 9 bases. Germline lookup yields CDR1 SEHNR and CDR2 FQNEAQ (reference sequence). CDR3 size: 16 residues. Trimming took 5 bases from V and 6 from J; bases not matched to a gene: 10. The CDR3 region is CASSLPWAGGPGELFF. In nucleotides, the CDR3 is TGTGCCAGCAGCCTACCCTGGGCGGGGGGGCCCGGGGAGCTGTTTTTT.

The chain uses TRBV19 and TRBJ2-5, with TRBD2 matching over 12 bases. There are 15 residues in the CDR3. V lost 6 bases to trimming and J lost 4 bases; unmatched junction nucleotides: 6. Germline lookup yields CDR1 LNHDA and CDR2 SQIVND (reference sequence). The CDR3 is CASSSTSGGPETQYF. As DNA, the CDR3 is TGTGCCAGTAGCTCGACTAGCGGGGGTCCAGAGACCCAGTACTTC.